The T cell receptor (beta chain) described here comes from a study of cytomegalovirus exposure and HLA in healthy donors. Study findings and constraints: There were some public TCRs occurring in many donors, but most TCR sequences were rare.

For this clone: Its antigen is unidentified.

Clones were sequenced by immunoSEQ multiplex PCR, and TCRdb holds only the in-frame ones, with some missing. The sample shows about 180,000 clones, 85% of them seen only once. Per the germline V gene, CDR1 is SGHRS and CDR2 is YFSETQ. The trim removed 0 bases at V and 3 bases at J, leaving 6 bases unmatched. CDR3 length equals 15 residues. The rearrangement joins TRBV5-1 to TRBJ2-7; 7 positions agree with TRBD2. The sequence derives from a man younger than 35 in good health and CMV-seropositive. The sequencing sample was made of PBMCs. The CDR3 region is CASSLAGGSLYEQYF. For the CDR3, the DNA is TGCGCCAGCAGCTTGGCGGGGGGAAGTCTCTACGAGCAGTACTTC.